This TCR beta chain comes out of a study of blood T cells in healthy people across ages. Whole-study results and caveats: Unknown donor CMV status possibly confounded expanded clonotype changes. Observed TCR beta diversity showed a strong correlation with the percentage of naive T cells as measured by flow cytometry.

Using a J-beta primer mix together with a sample-barcoded 5' primer, a second PCR was run for about 6 to 11 cycles. One entry per CDR3 protein, called by TCRdb with MiXCR from the 5' RACE reads. The repertoire includes some 1.4 million distinct CDR3 sequences, approximately 38% of them detected once, and approximately 7.9% sits in the top ten. Notes on this clonotype: Antigen specificity is unknown.

The CDR3 runs to 15 residues. V shed 0 bases, J shed 11 bases, and the junction held 11 bases outside the gene matches. In germline, CDR1 is DFQATT, CDR2 SNEGSKA (reference sequence). Input material: blood. The chain links TRBV20-1 to TRBJ2-3; 10 positions match TRBD2. The sequence derives from a woman younger than 35 in good health. Here the CDR3 DNA reads TGCAGTGCTAGAGATTCGGCTAGCGGGAGTACGGGGCAGTATTTT. Protein: CSARDSASGSTGQYF.